A selection of T cell receptor beta chains follows, all from one sample in a study of shared clonotypes between healthy human individuals. Here immunoSEQ multiplex PCR was the method, and the copy in TCRdb shows in-frame clones only, minus some. The repertoire holds roughly 650,000 clones, with roughly 96% as singletons. The sequenced material came from naive CD8+ T cells sorted from blood. The receptors come from a woman aged 25 to 39 in good health. Each CDR3 is given with its conserved first and last residue. The D gene is left open where the match is weak. Rows may omit the clone size; those that give it use once, few, many or a size class.

>TRBJ2-1|TRBV10-2|once|TRBD2
TGCGCCAGCGGGACTAGCGGACGCAATGAGCAGTTCTTC
CASGTSGRNEQFF
>TRBJ1-2|TRBV12-5|-|-
TGTGCTAGTGGTTTTTCGACAGGAATGGGCTACACCTTC
CASGFSTGMGYTF
>TRBJ2-2|TRBV30|-|-
TGTGCCTGGTGTTTTTCGGAGTCCGGGGAGCTGTTTTTT
CAWCFSESGELFF
>TRBJ2-3|TRBV10-3|-|TRBD2
TGTGCCATCAGGGTGGGGACTAGCGGGAGTCTACCCACAGATACGCAGTATTTT
CAIRVGTSGSLPTDTQYF
>TRBJ2-1|TRBV5-8|-|-
TGTGCCAGCACGAAGGCCGGCGGGACGGTGTTGTACGCTTCCAATGAGCAGTTCTTC
CASTKAGGTVLYASNEQFF
>TRBJ2-1|TRBV4-2|-|TRBD2
TGTGCCAGCAGCCAAGGGCGGGAGGGCCTGGATGAGCAGTTCTTC
CASSQGREGLDEQFF
>TRBJ1-1|TRBV27|-|-
TGTGCCAGCAGTTCCCAGACTGGCTTTGCTTTCTTT
CASSSQTGFAFF
>TRBJ2-7|TRBV13|-|-
TGTGCCAGCAGCGTATCGCAACACTTCTCCTACGAGCAGTACTTC
CASSVSQHFSYEQYF
>TRBJ2-2|TRBV19|-|TRBD2
TGTGCCAGTAGTACGTGGGGAAGTAGCGGGAGCACCGGGGAGCTGTTTTTT
CASSTWGSSGSTGELFF
>TRBJ2-7|TRBV27|-|-
TGTGCCAGCAGTCCGCACCTCCCGGGACACCCTCCCTACGAGCAGTACTTC
CASSPHLPGHPPYEQYF
>TRBJ1-5|TRBV5-1|-|-
TGCGCCAGCAGCTTGGGTGTTCATCAGCCCCAGCATTTT
CASSLGVHQPQHF
>TRBJ2-6|TRBV9|-|-
TGTGCCAGCAGCGGACGGGCTGGGGCCAACGTCCTGACTTTC
CASSGRAGANVLTF
>TRBJ2-7|TRBV4-2|-|-
TGTGCCAGCAGCCAGGAACGACAGGAGTACGAGCAGTACTTC
CASSQERQEYEQYF
>TRBJ1-2|TRBV9|-|TRBD1
TGTGCCAGCAGCGATTACGGAGACAGGGGCTTCGGCTACACCTTC
CASSDYGDRGFGYTF
>TRBJ2-7|TRBV15|-|TRBD2
TGTGCCACCAGCAGAGGAGGCTTGACTAGCGAGGCCACACCCTACGAGCAGTACTTC
CATSRGGLTSEATPYEQYF
>TRBJ2-1|TRBV6-5|-|-
TGTGCCAGCAGTTACTCGAGTGAGTACAATGAGCAGTTCTTC
CASSYSSEYNEQFF
>TRBJ2-7|TRBV4-1|-|-
TGCGCCAGCAGCCTCAGGGCAGACTACGAGCAGTACTTC
CASSLRADYEQYF
>TRBJ1-1|TRBV7-9|few|-
TGTGCCAGCACCCCTTCGGGGCTGAACACTGAAGCTTTCTTT
CASTPSGLNTEAFF
>TRBJ1-3|TRBV19|-|-
TGTGCCAGTAGCGCTAGGAGGGGCTCTGGAAACACCATATATTTT
CASSARRGSGNTIYF
>TRBJ2-5|TRBV7-8|once|TRBD1
TGTGCCAGCAGCTTCCCAGGGGGCGCGGAGACCCAGTACTTC
CASSFPGGAETQYF
>TRBJ1-5|TRBV7-8|-|-
TGTGCCAGCAGCTTAGAACAGGGTTATAGCAATCAGCCCCAGCATTTT
CASSLEQGYSNQPQHF
>TRBJ2-1|TRBV5-6|-|TRBD1
TGTGCCAGCAGCCGACAGGGCCCCTACAATGAGCAGTTCTTC
CASSRQGPYNEQFF
>TRBJ2-7|TRBV6-5|-|TRBD1
TGTGCCAGCAGGGGGGACAGTACCTACGAGCAGTACTTC
CASRGDSTYEQYF
>TRBJ2-1|TRBV6-5|-|TRBD2
TGTGCCAGCAGTACTGGGAGGGCCCGGTACAATGAGCAGTTCTTC
CASSTGRARYNEQFF
>TRBJ2-1|TRBV28|-|TRBD2
TGTGCCAGCAGTTTTTGGGCTAGCGGGACTTTTACCAATGAGCAGTTCTTC
CASSFWASGTFTNEQFF
>TRBJ1-2|TRBV7-9|once|-
TGTGCCAGCAGTTACGGGACCGGTCTTGGCTACACCTTC
CASSYGTGLGYTF
>TRBJ2-7|TRBV5-6|once|TRBD2
TGTGCCAGCAGCGGGACTAGTTTCGAGCAGTACTTC
CASSGTSFEQYF
>TRBJ2-7|TRBV13|-|TRBD2
TGTGCCAGCACAGCGGGAGGTACCTACGAGCAGTACTTC
CASTAGGTYEQYF
>TRBJ1-6|TRBV9|-|TRBD1
TGTGCCAGCAGCTCCGGGACAGGGTATTCACCCCTCCACTTT
CASSSGTGYSPLHF
>TRBJ2-1|TRBV4-1|once|-
TGCGCCAGCAGCCCTAGACCATACAATGAGCAGTTCTTC
CASSPRPYNEQFF
>TRBJ1-2|TRBV28|-|-
TGTGCCAGCAGTTTTTGGGGTAGCCGCTATGGCTACACCTTC
CASSFWGSRYGYTF
>TRBJ2-7|TRBV2|-|TRBD2
TGTGCCAGCAGTGATTTAACGAGCGGGAGACCCGAGCAGTACTTC
CASSDLTSGRPEQYF
>TRBJ1-4|TRBV9|once|TRBD1
TGTGCCAGCAGCCCCCGCCCGGGACAGGGGGATGAAAAACTGTTTTTT
CASSPRPGQGDEKLFF
>TRBJ2-1|TRBV28|-|-
TGTGCCAGCAGTTTCCTTAGGGCTAGCGTCTACAATGAGCAGTTCTTC
CASSFLRASVYNEQFF
>TRBJ1-1|TRBV7-8|-|-
TGTGCCAGCAGCTTAGGACACGATTGGCTGTCAGCTTTCTTT
CASSLGHDWLSAFF
>TRBJ2-7|TRBV13|-|TRBD1
TGTGCCAGCAGCCCCGCCGGGACAGGGCCCTACGAGCAGTACTTC
CASSPAGTGPYEQYF
>TRBJ1-1|TRBV27|few|-
TGTGCCAGCAGTCCTATAGTTGGGGTCACTGAAGCTTTCTTT
CASSPIVGVTEAFF
>TRBJ1-5|TRBV4-2|-|-
TGTGCCAGCAGCTTGTGGGACCTCCGGGTAGGTCAGCCCCAGCATTTT
CASSLWDLRVGQPQHF
>TRBJ2-7|TRBV19|-|TRBD1
TGTGCCAGTAGCCCGGACAGGGGGCCATTTTACGAGCAGTACTTC
CASSPDRGPFYEQYF
>TRBJ1-1|TRBV7-9|-|-
TGTGCCAGCAGCTCGCTAACGGGAACTTTCTTT
CASSSLTGTFF
>TRBJ1-2|TRBV28|-|-
TGTGCCAGCAGTCCTCGGGACATCGGGAGGGGCTACACCTTC
CASSPRDIGRGYTF
>TRBJ2-2|TRBV6-5|-|-
TGTGCCAGCAGTTACGGGGGGTTCGGGGAGCTGTTTTTT
CASSYGGFGELFF
>TRBJ1-2|TRBV11-2|-|-
TGTGCCAGCAGCAACCCCTCGGGGGGGGAACCTAACTATGGCTACACCTTC
CASSNPSGGEPNYGYTF
>TRBJ2-1|TRBV27|-|TRBD1
TGTGCCAGCAGTTCGGGACAGTACAATGAGCAGTTCTTC
CASSSGQYNEQFF
>TRBJ2-5|TRBV5-1|-|-
TGCGCCAGCAGCATCAGAGGGGGTCCAGAGACCCAGTACTTC
CASSIRGGPETQYF
>TRBJ2-5|TRBV7-2|-|-
TGTGCCAGCAGCTTAGGAGCTCAAAAAGAGACCCAGTACTTC
CASSLGAQKETQYF
>TRBJ2-1|TRBV11-1|-|-
TGTGCCAGCAGCTTATATTACGACAATGAGCAGTTCTTC
CASSLYYDNEQFF
>TRBJ2-7|TRBV9|-|TRBD2
TGTGCCAGCAGCCAGGGGACTAGCGGAGAGCAGTACTTC
CASSQGTSGEQYF
>TRBJ2-2|TRBV5-4|-|-
TGTGCCAGCAGCTTTATAGGCGGAACGGCGGCGATTGTCGCCGGGGAGCTGTTTTTT
CASSFIGGTAAIVAGELFF
>TRBJ1-4|TRBV2|-|-
TGTGCCAGCGGAAACACAGGGTCGACTAATGAAAAACTGTTTTTT
CASGNTGSTNEKLFF
>TRBJ2-1|TRBV12-5|-|-
TGTGCTAGTGGTTCCCCGGGACAAGAGAATGAGCAGTTCTTC
CASGSPGQENEQFF
>TRBJ2-2|TRBV1|-|-
TGCACCAGGCTATATAAAGCTGGCGGGGAGCTGTTTTTT
CTRLYKAGGELFF
>TRBJ2-7|TRBV28|-|-
TGTGCCAGCAGTTTAGGTACCTACGAGCAGTACTTC
CASSLGTYEQYF